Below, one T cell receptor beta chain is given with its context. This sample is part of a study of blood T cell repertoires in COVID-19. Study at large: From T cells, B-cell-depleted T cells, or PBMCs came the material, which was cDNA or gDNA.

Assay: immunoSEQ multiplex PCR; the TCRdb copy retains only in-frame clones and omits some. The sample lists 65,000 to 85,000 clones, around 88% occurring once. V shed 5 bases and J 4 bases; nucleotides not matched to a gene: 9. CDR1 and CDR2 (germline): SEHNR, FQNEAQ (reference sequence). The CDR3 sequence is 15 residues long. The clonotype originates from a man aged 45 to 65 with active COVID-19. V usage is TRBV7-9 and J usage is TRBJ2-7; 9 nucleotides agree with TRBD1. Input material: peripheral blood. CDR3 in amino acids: CASSRGQGRLYEQYF. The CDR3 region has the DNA TGTGCCAGCAGCCGGGGACAGGGACGTCTTTACGAGCAGTACTTC.